This TCR beta chain originates from a study of cytomegalovirus exposure and HLA in healthy donors. This clone was counted once. Data came from immunoSEQ multiplex PCR; TCRdb stores just in-frame clones and leaves some out. Of approximately 140,000 clones in the sample, roughly 86% are singletons; the top ten hold almost 1.5%. V gave up 1 base and J gave up 3 bases; unmatched junction bases: 1. Per germline, CDR1 LGHNA and CDR2 YSLEER. The CDR3 extends over 15 amino acids. This TCR was recovered from a woman between 25 and 40 years old in good health and CMV-seronegative. The chain joins TRBV4-3 to TRBJ2-3; TRBD1 agrees at 10 bases. Sequencing was performed on PBMCs. In nucleotides, the CDR3 is TGCGCCAGCAGCCAAGGACAGGGGGCAACAGATACGCAGTATTTT. This translates into CASSQGQGATDTQYF.